This TCR beta chain is from a study of blood T cell repertoires in COVID-19. Study overall: The samples span acute and convalescent COVID-19 from the United States, Italy and Spain.

The CDR3 spans 14 residues. From germline, CDR1 is GTSNPN and CDR2 SVGIG (reference sequence). Trimming pared 0 bases from V and 0 bases from J, leaving 8 bases between. Assay: immunoSEQ multiplex PCR; the TCRdb copy retains only in-frame clones and omits some. The sample records fewer than 95,000 clones, approximately 90% being singletons. The chain recombines TRBV30 with TRBJ1-1; D may be TRBD1 (5 bases). Material for sequencing was peripheral blood. The TCR comes from a male donor with acute or convalescent COVID-19. This chain's CDR3 is CAWSVWGMNTEAFF. In DNA form, the CDR3 reads TGTGCCTGGAGTGTCTGGGGCATGAACACTGAAGCTTTCTTT. The full variable domain, its missing parts supplied by reference TRBV30 and TRBJ1-1, is SQTIHQWPATLVQPVGSPLSLECTVEGTSNPNLYWYRQAAGRGLQLLFYSVGIGQISSEVPQNLSASRPQDRQFILSSKKLLLSDSGFYLCAWSVWGMNTEAFFGQGTRLTVV.